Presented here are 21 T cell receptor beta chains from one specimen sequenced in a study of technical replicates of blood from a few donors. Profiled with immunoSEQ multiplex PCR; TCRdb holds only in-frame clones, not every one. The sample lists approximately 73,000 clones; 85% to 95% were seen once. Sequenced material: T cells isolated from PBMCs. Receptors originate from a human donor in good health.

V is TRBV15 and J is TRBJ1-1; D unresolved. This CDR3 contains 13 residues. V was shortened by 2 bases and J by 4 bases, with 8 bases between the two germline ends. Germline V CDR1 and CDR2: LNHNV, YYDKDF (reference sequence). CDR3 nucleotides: TGTGCCACCAGCAGACATCATCCCACTGAAGCTTTCTTT. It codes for CATSRHHPTEAFF. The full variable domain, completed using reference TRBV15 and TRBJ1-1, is DAMVIQNPRYQVTQFGKPVTLSCSQTLNHNVMYWYQQKSSQAPKLLFHYYDKDFNNEADTPDNFQSRRPNTSFCFLDIRSPGLGDTAMYLCATSRHHPTEAFFGQGTRLTVV.

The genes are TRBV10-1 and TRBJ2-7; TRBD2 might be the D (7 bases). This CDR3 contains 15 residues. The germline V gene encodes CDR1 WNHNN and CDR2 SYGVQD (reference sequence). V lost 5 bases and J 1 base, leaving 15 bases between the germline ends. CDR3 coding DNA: TGCGCCAGCAGTCTTGGGGAGGGGGGATCCTACGAGCAGTACTTC. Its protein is CASSLGEGGSYEQYF.

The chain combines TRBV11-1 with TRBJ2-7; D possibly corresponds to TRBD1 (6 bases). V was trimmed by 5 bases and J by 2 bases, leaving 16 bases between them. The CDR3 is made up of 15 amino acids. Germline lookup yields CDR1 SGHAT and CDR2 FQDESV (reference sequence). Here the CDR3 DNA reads TGTGCCAGCAGCCTAACAGGGCCATATACCTACGAGCAGTACTTC. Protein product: CASSLTGPYTYEQYF.

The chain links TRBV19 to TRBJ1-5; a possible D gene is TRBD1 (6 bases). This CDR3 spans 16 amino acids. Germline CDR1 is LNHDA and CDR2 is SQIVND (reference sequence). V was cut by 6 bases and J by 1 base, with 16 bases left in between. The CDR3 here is CASSYTIQGSNQPQHF. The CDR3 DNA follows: TGTGCCAGTAGCTATACGATACAGGGAAGCAATCAGCCCCAGCATTTT.

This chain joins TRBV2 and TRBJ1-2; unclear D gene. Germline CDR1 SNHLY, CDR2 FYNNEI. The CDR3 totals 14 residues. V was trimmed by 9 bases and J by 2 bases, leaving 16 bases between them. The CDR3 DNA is TGTGCCAGTACCATAGTTTACGCGAACTATGGCTACACCTTC. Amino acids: CASTIVYANYGYTF.

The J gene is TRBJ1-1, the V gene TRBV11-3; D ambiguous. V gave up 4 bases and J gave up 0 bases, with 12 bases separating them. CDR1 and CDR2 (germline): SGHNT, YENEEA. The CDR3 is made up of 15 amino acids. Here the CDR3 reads CASSSIGTMNTEAFF. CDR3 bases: TGTGCCAGCAGCTCAATTGGAACTATGAACACTGAAGCTTTCTTT.

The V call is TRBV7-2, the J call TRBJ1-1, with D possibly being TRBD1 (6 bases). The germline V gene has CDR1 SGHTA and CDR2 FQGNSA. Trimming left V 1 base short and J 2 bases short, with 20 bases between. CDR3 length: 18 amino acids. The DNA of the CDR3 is TGTGCCAGCAGCTTAGTTATCGGGCAGGGGAGATTCAACACTGAAGCTTTCTTT. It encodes CASSLVIGQGRFNTEAFF.

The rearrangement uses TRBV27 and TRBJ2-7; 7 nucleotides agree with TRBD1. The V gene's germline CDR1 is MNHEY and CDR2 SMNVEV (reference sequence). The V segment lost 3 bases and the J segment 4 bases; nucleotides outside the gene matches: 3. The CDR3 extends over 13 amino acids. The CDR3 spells CASSFGRGYEQYF. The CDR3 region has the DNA TGTGCCAGCAGTTTCGGCAGGGGGTACGAGCAGTACTTC.

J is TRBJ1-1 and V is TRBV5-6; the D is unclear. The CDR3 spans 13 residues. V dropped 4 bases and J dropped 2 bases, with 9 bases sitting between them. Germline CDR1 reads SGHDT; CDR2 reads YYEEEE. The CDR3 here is CASSPRVNTEAFF. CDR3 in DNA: TGTGCCAGCAGCCCGAGGGTCAACACTGAAGCTTTCTTT. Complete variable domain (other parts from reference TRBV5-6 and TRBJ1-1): DAGVTQSPTHLIKTRGQQVTLRCSPKSGHDTVSWYQQALGQGPQFIFQYYEEEERQRGNFPDRFSGHQFPNYSSELNVNALLLGDSALYLCASSPRVNTEAFFGQGTRLTVV.

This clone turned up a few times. The chain's CDR3 is CSVDVAGIGNEQFF. The DNA for the CDR3 is TGCAGCGTTGATGTCGCAGGGATAGGCAATGAGCAGTTCTTC. This chain uses TRBV29-1 with TRBJ2-1, with a tentative D call TRBD1 (5 bases). Germline loops: CDR1 SQVTM, CDR2 ANQGSEA. The V end was cut by 3 bases, the J end by 6 bases, with 15 bases between. This CDR3 is built from 14 residues.

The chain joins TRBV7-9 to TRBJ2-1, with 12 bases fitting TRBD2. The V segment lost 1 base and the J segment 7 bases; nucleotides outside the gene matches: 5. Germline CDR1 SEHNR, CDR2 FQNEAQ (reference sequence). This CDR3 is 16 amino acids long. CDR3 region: CASSLGLAGGRNEQFF. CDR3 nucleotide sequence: TGTGCCAGCAGCTTAGGGCTAGCGGGAGGGAGAAATGAGCAGTTCTTC.

The CDR3 region has the DNA TGTGCCAGTATTCGGAGAGGCGGTGGCTACACCTTC. Translating gives CASIRRGGGYTF. This chain connects TRBV19 to TRBJ1-2; no reliable D call. This CDR3 has 12 residues. Germline CDR1 and CDR2: LNHDA and SQIVND (reference sequence). Between the trimmed V and J ends, which lost 7 bases and 7 bases, there was a span of 13 bases.

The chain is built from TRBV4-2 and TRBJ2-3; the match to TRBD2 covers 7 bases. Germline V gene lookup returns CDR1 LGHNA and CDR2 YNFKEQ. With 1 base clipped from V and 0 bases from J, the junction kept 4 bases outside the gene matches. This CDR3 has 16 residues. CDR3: CASSQGLAASTDTQYF. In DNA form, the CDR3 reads TGTGCCAGCAGCCAAGGACTAGCTGCTAGCACAGATACGCAGTATTTT.

The chain's CDR3 is CASSLTTTGSYNEQFF. The CDR3 nucleotides are TGTGCCAGCAGCTTAACCACGACAGGGTCCTACAATGAGCAGTTCTTC. The genes are TRBV7-3 and TRBJ2-1; 7 positions match TRBD1. This CDR3 has 16 residues. CDR1 is SGHTA, CDR2 FQGTGA, per germline. With 0 bases clipped from V and 1 base from J, the junction kept 3 bases outside the gene matches.

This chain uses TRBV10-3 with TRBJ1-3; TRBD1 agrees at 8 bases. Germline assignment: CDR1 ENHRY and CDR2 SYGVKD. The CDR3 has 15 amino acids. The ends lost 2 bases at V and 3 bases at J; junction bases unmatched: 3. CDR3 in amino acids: CAISERTGFGNTIYF. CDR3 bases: TGTGCCATCAGTGAGCGGACAGGGTTTGGAAACACCATATATTTT.

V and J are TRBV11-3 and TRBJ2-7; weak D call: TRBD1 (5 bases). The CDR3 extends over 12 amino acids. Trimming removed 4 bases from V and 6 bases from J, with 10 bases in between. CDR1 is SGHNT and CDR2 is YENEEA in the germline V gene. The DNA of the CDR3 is TGTGCCAGCAGCTCGGACACGGTCGAGCAGTACTTC. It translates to CASSSDTVEQYF.

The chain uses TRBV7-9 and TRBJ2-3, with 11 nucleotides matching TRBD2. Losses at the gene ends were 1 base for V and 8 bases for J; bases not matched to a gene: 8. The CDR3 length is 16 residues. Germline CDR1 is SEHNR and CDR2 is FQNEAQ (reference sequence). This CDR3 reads CASSLEASSGRFTQYF. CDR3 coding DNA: TGTGCCAGCAGCTTAGAGGCGTCTAGCGGGAGGTTTACGCAGTATTTT.

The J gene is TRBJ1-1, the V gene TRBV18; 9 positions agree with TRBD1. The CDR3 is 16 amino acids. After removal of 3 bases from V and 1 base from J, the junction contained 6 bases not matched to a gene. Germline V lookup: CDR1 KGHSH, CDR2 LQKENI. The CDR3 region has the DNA TGTGCCAGCTCACCCGGTTTGGGACAGGGGAACACTGAAGCTTTCTTT. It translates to CASSPGLGQGNTEAFF.

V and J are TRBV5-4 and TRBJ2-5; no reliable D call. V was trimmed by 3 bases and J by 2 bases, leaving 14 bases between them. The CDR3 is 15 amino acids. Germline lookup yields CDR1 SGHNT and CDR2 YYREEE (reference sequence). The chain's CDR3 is CASSWYRDLQETQYF. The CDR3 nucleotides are TGTGCCAGCAGCTGGTACAGAGACCTACAAGAGACCCAGTACTTC.

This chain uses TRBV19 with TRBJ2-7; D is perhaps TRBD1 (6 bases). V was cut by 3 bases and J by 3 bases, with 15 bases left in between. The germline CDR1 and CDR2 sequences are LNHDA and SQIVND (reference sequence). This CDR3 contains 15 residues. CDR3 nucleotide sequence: TGTGCCAGTAGTATTTACCCAGGGGAGAGCTACGAGCAGTACTTC. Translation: CASSIYPGESYEQYF.

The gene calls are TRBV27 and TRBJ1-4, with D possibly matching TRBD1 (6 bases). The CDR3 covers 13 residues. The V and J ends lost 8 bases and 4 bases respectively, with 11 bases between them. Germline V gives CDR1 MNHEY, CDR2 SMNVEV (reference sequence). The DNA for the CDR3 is TGTGCCAGCCGGACAGTTAATAATGAAAAACTGTTTTTT. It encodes CASRTVNNEKLFF.